A single sample is the source of the 14 T cell receptor beta chains below, sequenced in a study of STAT5B mutations in CD4+ large granular lymphocyte leukemia. Clones were sequenced by immunoSEQ multiplex PCR, and TCRdb holds only the in-frame ones, with some missing. In the table there are about 36,000 clones, about 70% of which are singletons. What was sequenced was CD4+ T cells from blood buffy coats. These receptors were taken from a human donor in good health.

This rearrangement joins TRBV25-1 to TRBJ2-1; 13 nucleotides line up with TRBD2. The V segment lost 4 bases and the J segment 9 bases; nucleotides outside the gene matches: 9. The CDR3 spans 16 residues. Germline V gives CDR1 MGHDK, CDR2 SYGVNS. CDR3 sequence: CASSGSRTSGSFEQFF. CDR3 DNA sequence: TGTGCCAGCAGTGGCTCTAGGACTAGCGGGAGCTTTGAGCAGTTCTTC.

Only a few counts were recorded for this clone. The genes are TRBV11-2 and TRBJ1-4; no clear D gene. The CDR3 is 12 amino acids. From germline, CDR1 is SGHAT and CDR2 FQNNGV. V was clipped by 4 bases and J by 8 bases, with 8 bases between them. In DNA form, the CDR3 reads TGTGCCAGCAGCTGGGGATTGGAAAAACTGTTTTTT. This translates into CASSWGLEKLFF.

The gene calls are TRBV5-8 and TRBJ2-4; unclear D gene. Trimming removed 4 bases from V and 0 bases from J, with 20 bases in between. Germline V gene lookup returns CDR1 SGHTS and CDR2 YDEGEE. CDR3 length equals 18 residues. CDR3 amino acids: CASSVDSRRALAKNIQYF. The CDR3 region has the DNA TGTGCCAGCAGCGTAGATTCTAGGCGAGCCCTAGCCAAAAACATTCAGTACTTC.

V usage is TRBV4-1 and J usage is TRBJ2-7, with D possibly TRBD1 on 5 matching bases. This CDR3 has 14 residues. Germline V gene lookup returns CDR1 MGHRA and CDR2 YSYEKL. V was pared by 2 bases and J by 2 bases, with 10 bases between. CDR3 in amino acids: CASSQQGPTYEQYF. The CDR3 DNA is TGCGCCAGCAGCCAACAGGGTCCAACCTACGAGCAGTACTTC.

The chain uses TRBV27 and TRBJ2-1; D is perhaps TRBD2 (6 bases). Trimming removed 6 bases from V and 7 bases from J, with 13 bases in between. The CDR3 loop spans 13 amino acids. Germline assignment: CDR1 MNHEY and CDR2 SMNVEV (reference sequence). CDR3 DNA: TGTGCCAGCAGGGCTGGCGGGGCGAATGAGCAGTTCTTC. It codes for CASRAGGANEQFF.

The V and J genes are TRBV28 and TRBJ1-2, with TRBD1 identical over 7 bases. The V gene end was trimmed by 4 bases and the J gene end by 4 bases; junction bases not matched to a gene: 12. Germline V lookup: CDR1 MDHEN, CDR2 SYDVKM. This CDR3 region has 16 residues. The DNA for the CDR3 is TGTGCCAGCAGTTCAGGGGGAGGGGGATCCCCCTATGGCTACACCTTC. Encoded protein: CASSSGGGGSPYGYTF.

V and J are TRBV27 and TRBJ1-2; the D gene is possibly TRBD1 (6 bases). Trimming removed 6 bases at V and 3 bases at J, with 14 bases between. The CDR3 loop spans 14 amino acids. Germline CDR1 MNHEY, CDR2 SMNVEV (reference sequence). As DNA, the CDR3 is TGTGCCAGCAGCCTACTACAGGGAGACTATGGCTACACCTTC. Amino acids: CASSLLQGDYGYTF.

The chain recombines TRBV14 with TRBJ1-6; D is possibly TRBD1 (6 bases). CDR3 size: 16 residues. The V gene's germline CDR1 is SGHDN and CDR2 FVKESK. The V gene lost 5 bases and the J gene lost 8 bases, with 19 bases spanning the gap. CDR3 sequence (DNA): TGTGCCAGCAGCGGGGGGCCGTCCATGGGGTATTCACCCCTCCACTTT. Amino acid sequence: CASSGGPSMGYSPLHF.

This clone was recorded a few times. This chain links TRBV5-6 with TRBJ1-4, with a weak D call TRBD1 (5 bases). Per germline, CDR1 SGHDT and CDR2 YYEEEE. The V gene lost 4 bases and the J gene lost 0 bases, with 13 bases spanning the gap. The CDR3 runs to 16 residues. The CDR3, as DNA: TGTGCCAGCAGCGGCTGGACAACCTCAACTAATGAAAAACTGTTTTTT. It specifies CASSGWTTSTNEKLFF.

The chain employs TRBV16 and TRBJ2-1; no clear D. The germline CDR1 and CDR2 sequences are KGHSY and FQNENV. The V gene lost 2 bases and the J gene lost 7 bases, with 9 bases spanning the gap. The CDR3 is 13 residues long. CDR3 residues: CASSQAEVNEQFF. The CDR3 DNA is TGTGCCAGCAGCCAAGCCGAGGTTAATGAGCAGTTCTTC.

The chain recombines TRBV11-2 with TRBJ2-2; 8 bases match TRBD1. The CDR3 extends over 13 amino acids. In germline, CDR1 is SGHAT, CDR2 FQNNGV. V lost 9 bases, J lost 2 bases, and 2 bases stayed unmatched. The CDR3 here is CASDRGNTGELFF. CDR3 DNA sequence: TGTGCCAGTGACAGGGGTAACACCGGGGAGCTGTTTTTT.

This clone was counted only a few times. The chain uses TRBV7-9 and TRBJ2-5, with a tentative D call TRBD2 (6 bases). Trimming removed 4 bases at V and 2 bases at J, with 26 bases between. This CDR3 is built from 19 residues. Germline V gene sequence: CDR1 SEHNR, CDR2 FQNEAQ (reference sequence). The CDR3 coding sequence is TGTGCCAGCAGCTCTAGGAGGAGGGGTGAGACTCGAGAACAAGAGACCCAGTACTTC. Its protein product is CASSSRRRGETREQETQYF.

The chain uses TRBV18 and TRBJ1-2; D is perhaps TRBD1 (5 bases). The CDR3 totals 13 residues. The V gene lost 3 bases and the J gene lost 8 bases, with 13 bases spanning the gap. The germline V gene encodes CDR1 KGHSH and CDR2 LQKENI. CDR3 residues: CASSPSDMLGYTF. The CDR3 coding sequence is TGTGCCAGCTCACCGTCGGACATGCTCGGCTACACCTTC.

This CDR3 reads CASSLASSGTYEQYF. The CDR3 DNA reads TGTGCCAGCAGCTTAGCTTCCAGCGGAACCTACGAGCAGTACTTC. The V call is TRBV7-2, the J call TRBJ2-7; TRBD2 might be the D (5 bases). This CDR3 contains 15 residues. V was trimmed by 0 bases and J by 2 bases, leaving 11 bases between them. Germline-derived CDR1 and CDR2 are SGHTA and FQGNSA.